This T cell receptor beta chain came from a study of beta chain features in type 1 diabetes. As concerns this clone: Its antigen is not identified.

The V end was cut by 6 bases, the J end by 7 bases, with 13 bases between. Germline loops: CDR1 MDHEN, CDR2 SYDVKM. The CDR3 is made up of 13 amino acids. Sequencing targeted expressed TCRB transcripts, as all isolated RNA had been reverse transcribed. Assay: immunoSEQ multiplex PCR; the TCRdb copy retains only in-frame clones and omits some. The sample lists about half a million clones, approximately 30% occurring once. Study-level findings and limits: A PCR bias possibly favoring shorter templates would apply equally to patients and controls.

Input material: naive CD4+ T cells from blood. The J gene is TRBJ2-1, the V gene TRBV28; tentative D call: TRBD2 (6 bases). The receptor was isolated from a man between 18 and 29 years old in good health. The CDR3 region has the DNA TGTGCCAGCAGGGCGGGATTCAGGAATGAGCAGTTCTTC. Translation gives CASRAGFRNEQFF.